The 21 T cell receptor beta chains presented below share a single source sample, sequenced in a study of response to subunit inactivated influenza vaccine. TCRdb independently ran MiXCR on the RT-PCR reads; one entry per CDR3 protein. The sample contains 300,000 to 350,000 distinct CDR3 sequences, 20% to 25% of which appear only once. Sequences were derived from PBMCs from blood, sampled about 20 months after vaccination. The receptors here all came from a man aged 50 to 75 who received an inactivated influenza vaccine.

The chain employs TRBV20-1 and TRBJ2-5; 9 nucleotides agree with TRBD2. CDR3 length equals 14 residues. V was pared by 6 bases and J by 5 bases, with 10 bases of the junction left unmatched. Germline CDR1 DFQATT, CDR2 SNEGSKA (reference sequence). The CDR3: CSARRSSGMETQYF. CDR3 bases: TGCAGTGCCCGTCGTTCTAGCGGGATGGAGACCCAGTACTTC.

Turning to this clonotype: Germline is not matched at one junction end, which may reflect a read error. The chain links TRBV20-1 to TRBJ1-5; D is uncertain. Germline loops: CDR1 DFQATT, CDR2 SNEGSKA (reference sequence). The CDR3 is 15 residues long. CDR3 region: CSVPRMGNSNHPQHF. CDR3 nucleotides: TGCAGTGTTCCCAGAATGGGGAATAGCAATCACCCCCAGCATTTT.

The sample holds a few counts of this clonotype. J is TRBJ1-1 and V is TRBV7-8; D is ambiguous. Trimming took 5 bases from V and 1 from J, leaving 11 bases between them. This CDR3 is built from 14 residues. Per germline, CDR1 SGHVS and CDR2 FQNEAQ. This chain's CDR3 is CASSPLVTNTEAFF. The CDR3 nucleotides are TGTGCCAGCAGCCCCCTGGTTACGAACACTGAAGCTTTCTTT.

This clonotype was observed a few times. The genes are TRBV12-3 or TRBV12-4 and TRBJ2-7, with 8 bases matching TRBD1. CDR3 length: 15 residues. V dropped 5 bases and J dropped 2; count of bases not matched to a gene: 8. The CDR3 DNA follows: TGTGCCAGCAGTACCCGGGACAGGACACCCTACGAGCAGTACTTC. Encoded protein: CASSTRDRTPYEQYF.

This clonotype has just a few counts. The chain's CDR3 is CASSDWTAVSDTQYF. CDR3 DNA sequence: TGCGCCAGCAGCGACTGGACGGCTGTATCAGATACGCAGTATTTT. The chain couples TRBV5-1 to TRBJ2-3; no clear D. The CDR3 is made up of 15 amino acids. Germline CDR1 SGHRS, CDR2 YFSETQ. Trimming pared 4 bases from V and 4 bases from J, leaving 16 bases between. The entire variable domain, with the rest obtained from reference TRBV5-1 and TRBJ2-3, is as follows: KAGVTQTPRYLIKTRGQQVTLSCSPISGHRSVSWYQQTPGQGLQFLFEYFSETQRNKGNFPGRFSGRQFSNSRSEMNVSTLELGDSALYLCASSDWTAVSDTQYFGPGTRLTVL.

DNA for the CDR3: TGCGCCAGCAGCGCGGACGTTAGCTCCTACGAGCAGTACTTC. Residues: CASSADVSSYEQYF. This chain links TRBV5-1 with TRBJ2-7, with D unresolved. Germline V gene data show CDR1 as SGHRS and CDR2 as YFSETQ. The CDR3 is made up of 14 amino acids. The V end lost 4 bases, the J end lost 0 bases, and 11 bases lay between the germline ends.

This clonotype was seen a handful of times. The chain has TRBV5-8 and TRBJ1-5, with D unresolved. Trimming cost V 0 bases and J 7 bases, with 8 bases left between them. Germline-derived CDR1 and CDR2 are SGHTS and YDEGEE. The CDR3 covers 13 residues. This chain's CDR3 is CASSLDGEQPQHF. The CDR3 DNA sequence: TGTGCCAGCAGCTTGGATGGGGAACAGCCCCAGCATTTT.

The table lists this clonotype with many counts. The chain carries TRBV6-1 and TRBJ2-2; 9 bases fit TRBD1. CDR1 and CDR2 from the germline V gene are MNHNS and SASEGT. V shed 6 bases, J shed 7 bases, and the junction held 6 bases outside the gene matches. The CDR3 covers 14 residues. CDR3 region: CASREQGARGELFF. The CDR3 DNA is TGTGCCAGCAGAGAACAGGGGGCGCGCGGGGAGCTGTTTTTT.

The chain carries TRBV30 and TRBJ1-2, with TRBD1 as a possible D gene (6 bases). The length of the CDR3 is 12 residues. Germline lookup yields CDR1 GTSNPN and CDR2 SVGIG (reference sequence). Trimming took 5 bases from V and 8 from J, leaving 15 bases between them. The CDR3 sequence: CAWARQAGGYTF. The CDR3 DNA reads TGTGCCTGGGCCCGACAGGCTGGGGGCTACACCTTC. The variable domain in full, with the rest retrieved from reference TRBV30 and TRBJ1-2, is SQTIHQWPATLVQPVGSPLSLECTVEGTSNPNLYWYRQAAGRGLQLLFYSVGIGQISSEVPQNLSASRPQDRQFILSSKKLLLSDSGFYLCAWARQAGGYTFGSGTRLTVV.

The chain links TRBV4-1 to TRBJ1-5; D is possibly TRBD1 (5 bases). The length of the CDR3 is 18 residues. Trimming cost V 0 bases and J 7 bases, with 22 bases left between them. Germline CDR1 MGHRA, CDR2 YSYEKL. DNA of the CDR3: TGCGCCAGCAGCCAAGAATGGTCTAGGGGTAAGGGAAGGCAGCCCCAGCATTTT. It codes for CASSQEWSRGKGRQPQHF.

The V and J genes are TRBV7-9 and TRBJ1-2, with 8 bases fitting TRBD1. CDR1 is SEHNR, CDR2 FQNEAQ, per germline (reference sequence). The CDR3 covers 12 residues. Germline trimming cut 5 bases from V and 7 bases from J; bases unmatched to any gene: 3. For the CDR3, the DNA is TGTGCCAGCAGCCGGGGGACAGGTGGCTACACCTTC. Amino acids: CASSRGTGGYTF.

This clonotype was recorded at least ten times. CDR3 region: CASRLRETQYF. CDR3 bases: TGTGCCAGCAGGTTGAGGGAGACCCAGTACTTC. This chain uses TRBV2 with TRBJ2-5; unclear D gene. Germline loops: CDR1 SNHLY, CDR2 FYNNEI. V shed 6 bases and J shed 5 bases, with 7 bases lying between them. This CDR3 has 11 residues.

The chain joins TRBV12-3 or TRBV12-4 to TRBJ1-5; D possibly corresponds to TRBD1 (5 bases). Trimming cost V 1 base and J 3 bases, with 10 bases left between them. CDR3 length: 15 residues. The DNA of the CDR3 is TGTGCCAGCAGTTTAGGACAGAGCCCCAATCAGCCCCAGCATTTT. This sequence encodes CASSLGQSPNQPQHF.

The CDR3 region is CASSPSSRTTNEKLFF. CDR3 sequence (DNA): TGTGCCAGCAGCCCCTCGAGCAGGACAACTAATGAAAAACTGTTTTTT. The rearrangement uses TRBV7-9 and TRBJ1-4; D unclear. With 5 bases removed from V and 0 bases from J, the gap between germline ends came to 13 bases. CDR3 length equals 16 residues. CDR1 and CDR2 (germline): SEHNR, FQNEAQ (reference sequence).

The V and J genes are TRBV4-1 and TRBJ1-5; D is unclear. Germline assignment: CDR1 MGHRA and CDR2 YSYEKL. The length of the CDR3 is 14 residues. With 4 bases removed from V and 0 bases from J, the gap between germline ends came to 7 bases. As DNA, the CDR3 is TGCGCCAGCAGCCCAGTAGGTAGCAATCAGCCCCAGCATTTT. Protein sequence: CASSPVGSNQPQHF.

The genes are TRBV5-1 and TRBJ2-7; tentative D call: TRBD1 (5 bases). The CDR3 runs 13 residues. The V end was cut by 1 base, the J end by 5 bases, with 10 bases between. CDR1 is SGHRS and CDR2 is YFSETQ in the germline V gene. The CDR3 coding sequence is TGCGCCAGCAGCTTGTCACAGGCTGACGAGCAGTACTTC. Residues: CASSLSQADEQYF.

V gene TRBV2 combines with J gene TRBJ2-3, with 8 bases that match TRBD2. Germline CDR1 and CDR2: SNHLY and FYNNEI. The length of the CDR3 is 14 residues. J lost 5 bases, V lost 10 bases, and 11 bases had no gene match. The CDR3 sequence is CATSLGRAGDTQYF. CDR3 nucleotides: TGTGCCACCTCTCTCGGGAGGGCCGGAGATACGCAGTATTTT.

The chain carries TRBV5-8 and TRBJ2-4, with 9 bases aligning to TRBD1. Germline V CDR1 and CDR2: SGHTS, YDEGEE. V trimming: 6 bases; J trimming: 2 bases; junction bases outside the gene matches: 9. CDR3 length: 16 amino acids. The CDR3 DNA reads as TGTGCCAGCAACTTCCCCGGGACAGGGACCAAAAACATTCAGTACTTC. It yields the protein CASNFPGTGTKNIQYF.

This sequence joins TRBV4-2 and TRBJ2-1; 8 bases are shared with TRBD2. CDR1 is LGHNA, CDR2 YNFKEQ, per germline. CDR3 length: 15 amino acids. Trimming took 1 base from V and 3 from J; bases not matched to a gene: 2. CDR3 DNA sequence: TGTGCCAGCAGCCAAGTTAGCGGGATCTACAATGAGCAGTTCTTC. It codes for CASSQVSGIYNEQFF.

This clonotype was seen more than once but under ten times. This chain connects TRBV28 to TRBJ1-6, with 7 bases identical to TRBD1. Germline loops: CDR1 MDHEN, CDR2 SYDVKM. Trimming cost V 6 bases and J 7 bases; bases outside gene matches: 15. The CDR3 has 17 residues. CDR3 in DNA: TGTGCCAGCAGCCGACAGGGTGAGGGCGTCCAGAATTCACCCCTCCACTTT. It specifies CASSRQGEGVQNSPLHF. Looking up the rest from reference TRBV28 and TRBJ1-6 gives the full variable domain: DVKVTQSSRYLVKRTGEKVFLECVQDMDHENMFWYRQDPGLGLRLIYFSYDVKMKEKGDIPEGYSVSREKKERFSLILESASTNQTSMYLCASSRQGEGVQNSPLHFGNGTRLTVT.

The CDR3 coding sequence is TGTGCCAGCAGCCGACAGGGTGGCACTGAAGCTTTCTTT. It translates to CASSRQGGTEAFF. The chain couples TRBV2 to TRBJ1-1, with TRBD1 matching over 7 bases. Trimming at V came to 6 bases and at J to 4 bases, leaving 5 bases not matched to a gene. Germline V gives CDR1 SNHLY, CDR2 FYNNEI. CDR3 length: 13 residues.